This TCR beta chain was documented in a study of blood T cell repertoires in COVID-19. The overall study: There were acute and convalescent COVID-19 samples, and they came from the United States, Italy and Spain. The analysed material was cDNA or gDNA that came from T cells, B-cell-depleted T cells, or PBMCs.

Germline trimming cut 5 bases from V and 4 bases from J; bases unmatched to any gene: 4. CDR1 is LNHDA, CDR2 SQIVND, per germline (reference sequence). This CDR3 has 14 residues. Original handling: Reference gene primer amplification gave estimated nucleated cell counts. Measured with immunoSEQ multiplex PCR; TCRdb has only the in-frame clones, and not every one. Clonal size and the V and J genes are those of that table, whereas D and trimming came from the DNA. The sample consists of over 200,000 clones, around nine tenths of them appearing once. The sequencing sample was made of peripheral blood. This clonotype originated in a woman between 40 and 55 years old who had recovered from COVID-19. The chain joins TRBV19 to TRBJ1-4; TRBD1 matches at 7 bases. Written as DNA, the CDR3 is TGTGCCAGTAGTGAACAGGGGCTTAATGAAAAACTGTTTTTT. Translating it yields CASSEQGLNEKLFF.